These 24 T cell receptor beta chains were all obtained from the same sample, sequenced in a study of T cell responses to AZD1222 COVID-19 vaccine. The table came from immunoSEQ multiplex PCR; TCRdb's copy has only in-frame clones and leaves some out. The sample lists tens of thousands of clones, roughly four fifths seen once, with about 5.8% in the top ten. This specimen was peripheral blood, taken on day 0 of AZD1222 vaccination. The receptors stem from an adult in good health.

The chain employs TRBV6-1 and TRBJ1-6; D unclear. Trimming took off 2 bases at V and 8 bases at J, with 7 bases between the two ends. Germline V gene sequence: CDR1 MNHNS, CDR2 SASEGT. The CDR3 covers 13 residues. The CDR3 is CASSEREYSPLHF. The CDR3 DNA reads TGTGCCAGCAGTGAAAGAGAGTATTCACCCCTCCACTTT.

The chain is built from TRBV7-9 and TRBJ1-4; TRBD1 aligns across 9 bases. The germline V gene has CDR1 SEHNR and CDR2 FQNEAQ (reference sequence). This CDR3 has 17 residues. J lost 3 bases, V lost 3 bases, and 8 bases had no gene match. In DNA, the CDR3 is TGTGCCAGCAGCTTGGGGACAGGGAGGCGGTCTAATGAAAAACTGTTTTTT. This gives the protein CASSLGTGRRSNEKLFF.

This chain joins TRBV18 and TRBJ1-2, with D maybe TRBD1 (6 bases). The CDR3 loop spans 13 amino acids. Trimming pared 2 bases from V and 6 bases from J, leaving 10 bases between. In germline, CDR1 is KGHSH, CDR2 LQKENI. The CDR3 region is CASSPMGANGYTF. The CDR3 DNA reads TGTGCCAGCTCACCAATGGGGGCGAATGGCTACACCTTC.

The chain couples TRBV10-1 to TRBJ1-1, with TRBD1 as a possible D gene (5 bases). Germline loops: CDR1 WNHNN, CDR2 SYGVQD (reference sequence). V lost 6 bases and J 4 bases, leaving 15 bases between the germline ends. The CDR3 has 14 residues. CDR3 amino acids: CASSPTGGITEAFF. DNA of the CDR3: TGCGCCAGCAGCCCGACGGGGGGTATCACTGAAGCTTTCTTT.

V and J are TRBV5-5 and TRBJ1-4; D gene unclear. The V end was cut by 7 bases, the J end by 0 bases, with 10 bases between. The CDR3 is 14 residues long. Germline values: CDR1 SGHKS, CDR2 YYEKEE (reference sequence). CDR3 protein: CASQTVPTNEKLFF. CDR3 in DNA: TGTGCCAGCCAGACGGTACCAACTAATGAAAAACTGTTTTTT.

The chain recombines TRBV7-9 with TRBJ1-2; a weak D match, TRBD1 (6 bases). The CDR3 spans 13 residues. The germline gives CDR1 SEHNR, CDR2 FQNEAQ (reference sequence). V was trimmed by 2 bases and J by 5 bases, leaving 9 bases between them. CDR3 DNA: TGTGCCAGCAGCTTATGGCAGGGGTATGGCTACACCTTC. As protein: CASSLWQGYGYTF.

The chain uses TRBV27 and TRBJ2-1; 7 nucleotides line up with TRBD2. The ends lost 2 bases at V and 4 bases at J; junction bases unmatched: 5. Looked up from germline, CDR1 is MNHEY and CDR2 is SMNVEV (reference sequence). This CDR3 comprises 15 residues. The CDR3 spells CASSLGPSGYNEQFF. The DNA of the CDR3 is TGTGCCAGCAGTTTAGGCCCTAGCGGTTACAATGAGCAGTTCTTC.

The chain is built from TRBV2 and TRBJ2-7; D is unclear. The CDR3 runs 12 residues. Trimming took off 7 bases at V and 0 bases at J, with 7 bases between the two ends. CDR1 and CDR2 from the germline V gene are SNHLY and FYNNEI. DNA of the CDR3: TGTGCCAGCACTACAGACTCCTACGAGCAGTACTTC. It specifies CASTTDSYEQYF.

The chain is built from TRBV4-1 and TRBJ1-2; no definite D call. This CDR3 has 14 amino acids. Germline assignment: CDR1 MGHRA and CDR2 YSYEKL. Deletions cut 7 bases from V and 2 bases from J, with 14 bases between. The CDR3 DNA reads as TGCGCCAGCACTCCTGATACGCTCAACTATGGCTACACCTTC. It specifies CASTPDTLNYGYTF.

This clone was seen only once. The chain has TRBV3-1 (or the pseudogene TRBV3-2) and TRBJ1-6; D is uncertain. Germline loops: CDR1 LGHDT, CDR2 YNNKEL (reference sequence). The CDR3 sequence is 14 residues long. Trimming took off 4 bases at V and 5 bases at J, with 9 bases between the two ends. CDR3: CASSPDGDNSPLHF. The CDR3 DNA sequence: TGTGCCAGCAGCCCGGACGGGGATAATTCACCCCTCCACTTT.

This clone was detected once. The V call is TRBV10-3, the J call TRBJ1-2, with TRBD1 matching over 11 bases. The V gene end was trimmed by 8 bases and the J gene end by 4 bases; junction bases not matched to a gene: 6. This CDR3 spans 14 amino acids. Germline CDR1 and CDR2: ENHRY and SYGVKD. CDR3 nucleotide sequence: TGTGCCATCCGTCCCGGGACAGGGGGCTATGGCTACACCTTC. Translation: CAIRPGTGGYGYTF.

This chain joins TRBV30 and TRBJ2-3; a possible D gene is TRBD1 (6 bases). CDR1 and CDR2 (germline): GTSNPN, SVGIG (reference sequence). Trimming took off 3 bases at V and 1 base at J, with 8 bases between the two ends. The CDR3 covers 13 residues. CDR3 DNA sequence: TGTGCCTGGAGCCGGACAGGCACAGATACGCAGTATTTT. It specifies CAWSRTGTDTQYF.

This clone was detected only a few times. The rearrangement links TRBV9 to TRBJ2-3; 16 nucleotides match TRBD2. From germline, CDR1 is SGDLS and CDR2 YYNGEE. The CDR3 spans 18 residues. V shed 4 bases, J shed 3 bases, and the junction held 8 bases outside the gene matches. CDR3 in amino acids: CASSPGLAGGPWTDTQYF. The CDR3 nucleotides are TGTGCCAGCAGCCCGGGACTAGCGGGGGGGCCCTGGACAGATACGCAGTATTTT.

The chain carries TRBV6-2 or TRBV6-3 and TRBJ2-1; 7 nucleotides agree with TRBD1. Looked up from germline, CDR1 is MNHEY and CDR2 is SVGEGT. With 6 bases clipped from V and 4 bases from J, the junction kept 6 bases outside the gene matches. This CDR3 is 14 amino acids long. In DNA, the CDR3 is TGTGCCAGCAGCTCCGGGACAGTATACAATGAGCAGTTCTTC. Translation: CASSSGTVYNEQFF.

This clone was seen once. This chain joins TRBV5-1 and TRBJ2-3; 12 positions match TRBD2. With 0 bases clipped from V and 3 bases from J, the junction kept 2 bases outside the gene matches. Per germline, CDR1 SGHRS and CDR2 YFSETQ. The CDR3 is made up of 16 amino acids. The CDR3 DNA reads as TGCGCCAGCAGCTTGGCTAGCGGGGGGGCGACAGATACGCAGTATTTT. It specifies CASSLASGGATDTQYF.

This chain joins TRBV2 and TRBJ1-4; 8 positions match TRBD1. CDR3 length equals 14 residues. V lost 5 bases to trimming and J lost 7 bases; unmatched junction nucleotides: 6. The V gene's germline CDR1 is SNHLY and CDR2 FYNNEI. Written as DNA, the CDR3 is TGTGCCAGCAGTCAGGACAGGGCCTCTGAAAAACTGTTTTTT. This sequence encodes CASSQDRASEKLFF.

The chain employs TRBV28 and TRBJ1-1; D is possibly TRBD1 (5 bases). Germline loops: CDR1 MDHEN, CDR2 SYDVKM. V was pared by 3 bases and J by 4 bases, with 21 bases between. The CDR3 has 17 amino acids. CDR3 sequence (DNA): TGTGCCAGCAGTTTGCCTGGACCGACAGTAGGACTCACTGAAGCTTTCTTT. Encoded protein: CASSLPGPTVGLTEAFF.

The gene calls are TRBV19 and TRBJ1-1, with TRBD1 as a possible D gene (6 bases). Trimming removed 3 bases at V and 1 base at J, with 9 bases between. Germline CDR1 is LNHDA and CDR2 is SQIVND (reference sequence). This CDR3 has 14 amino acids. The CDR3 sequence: CASSIGTPNTEAFF. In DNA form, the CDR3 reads TGTGCCAGTAGTATCGGGACACCGAACACTGAAGCTTTCTTT.

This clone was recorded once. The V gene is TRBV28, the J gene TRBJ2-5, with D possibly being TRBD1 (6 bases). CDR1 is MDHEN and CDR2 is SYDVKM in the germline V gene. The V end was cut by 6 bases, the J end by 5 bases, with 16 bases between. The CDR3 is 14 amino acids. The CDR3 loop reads CASSLGSGVETQYF. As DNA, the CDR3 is TGTGCCAGCAGCTTAGGGTCAGGGGTGGAGACCCAGTACTTC.

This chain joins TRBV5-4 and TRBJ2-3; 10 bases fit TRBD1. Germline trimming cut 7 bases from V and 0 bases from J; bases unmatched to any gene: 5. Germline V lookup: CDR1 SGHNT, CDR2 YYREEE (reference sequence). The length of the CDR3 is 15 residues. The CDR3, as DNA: TGTGCCAGCGGGTGGACAGGGGGGAGCACAGATACGCAGTATTTT. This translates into CASGWTGGSTDTQYF.

The DNA of the CDR3 is TGCGCCAGCAGTGAGTCATGGGGGGGGATCTACGAGCAGTACTTC. Its translation is CASSESWGGIYEQYF. The chain has TRBV10-2 and TRBJ2-7; 7 positions agree with TRBD2. V was clipped by 0 bases and J by 3 bases; unmatched bases: 5. Looked up from germline, CDR1 is WSHSY and CDR2 is SAAADI. The CDR3 extends over 15 amino acids.

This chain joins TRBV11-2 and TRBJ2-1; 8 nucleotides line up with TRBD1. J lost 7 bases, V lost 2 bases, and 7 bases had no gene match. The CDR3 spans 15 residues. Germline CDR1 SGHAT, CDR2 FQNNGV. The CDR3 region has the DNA TGTGCCAGCAGCTTATGGCAGGGGGCGCGGAATGAGCAGTTCTTC. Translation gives CASSLWQGARNEQFF.

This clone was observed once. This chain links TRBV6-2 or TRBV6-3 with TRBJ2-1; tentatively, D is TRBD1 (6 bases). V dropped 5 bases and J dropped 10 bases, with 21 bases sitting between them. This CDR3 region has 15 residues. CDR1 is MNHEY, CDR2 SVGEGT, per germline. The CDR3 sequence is CASSPARTVTGEQFF. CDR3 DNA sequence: TGTGCCAGCAGTCCCGCCCGGACGGTTACAGGGGAGCAGTTCTTC.

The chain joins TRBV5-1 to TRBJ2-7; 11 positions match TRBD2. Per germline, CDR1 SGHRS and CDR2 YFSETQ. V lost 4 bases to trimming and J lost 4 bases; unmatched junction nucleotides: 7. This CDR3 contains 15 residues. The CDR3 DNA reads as TGCGCCAGCAGCACCTATAGCGGGGGGGCTTACGAGCAGTACTTC. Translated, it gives CASSTYSGGAYEQYF.